The rows below give T cell receptor beta chains drawn from one sample of a study of T-cell reconstitution after alpha-beta-depleted transplantation in children. TCRdb reanalysed the PCR reads using MiXCR and keeps one entry per CDR3 protein. The data contain a few hundred thousand distinct CDR3 sequences, approximately 30% of them singletons. The sample was PBMCs, taken before TCRalphabeta/CD19-depleted stem cell transplant. Every receptor here comes from a boy in the first two years of life with Wiskott-Aldrich syndrome, due to receive a stem cell transplant. CDR3s include the opening cysteine and the closing phenylalanine or tryptophan. Fields, in order: V gene, clone size, D gene, J gene, CDR3 protein, CDR3 DNA. A D gene is named only where the DNA matches it firmly. The size of a clone is reported for some rows only, either as once, few or many, or as a class for expanded clones.

TRBV6-6	.	.	TRBJ2-3	CASSSVAEQYF	TGTGCCAGCAGTTCGGTAGCGGAGCAGTATTTT
TRBV6-5	.	TRBD2	TRBJ2-2	CASSSTGLAGGERTGELFF	TGTGCCAGCAGTTCAACGGGACTAGCGGGAGGCGAGAGGACCGGGGAGCTGTTTTTT
TRBV5-1	.	.	TRBJ1-3	CASSRGLDSSGNTIYF	TGCGCCAGCAGCCGAGGCCTCGACAGCTCTGGAAACACCATATATTTT
TRBV12-2	.	.	TRBJ2-1	CASRLGPLGVAGVNNEQFF	TGTGCAAGTCGCTTAGGTCCCCTTGGGGTAGCGGGAGTCAACAATGAGCAGTTCTTC
TRBV6-5	.	TRBD1	TRBJ2-1	CASSYWTGEGNEQFF	TGTGCCAGCAGTTACTGGACAGGGGAAGGGAATGAGCAGTTCTTC
TRBV7-2	.	TRBD1	TRBJ1-1	CASRRDRGYTEAFF	TGTGCCAGCCGGAGGGACAGAGGGTACACTGAAGCTTTCTTT
TRBV12-3/TRBV12-4	.	.	TRBJ2-5	CASSLGNVGETQYF	TGTGCCAGCAGTTTAGGCAATGTGGGAGAGACCCAGTACTTC
TRBV20-1	.	.	TRBJ2-7	CSASRDKTYEQYF	TGCAGTGCTAGTCGGGACAAGACCTACGAGCAGTACTTC
TRBV4-2	few	.	TRBJ2-3	CASSPKPSVSTDTQYF	TGTGCCAGCAGCCCGAAGCCAAGCGTAAGCACAGATACGCAGTATTTT
TRBV6-1	few	.	TRBJ2-7	CASRRQGSYEQYF	TGTGCCAGCCGGCGGCAGGGTTCCTACGAGCAGTACTTC
TRBV5-1	few	.	TRBJ1-6	CASSLSREIYNSPLHF	TGCGCCAGCAGCTTGAGCAGGGAAATCTATAATTCACCCCTCCACTTT
TRBV10-3	.	TRBD2	TRBJ2-1	CAISGGLAGVLYEQFF	TGTGCCATCAGTGGGGGACTAGCGGGAGTATTGTATGAGCAGTTCTTC
TRBV5-1	few	TRBD2	TRBJ2-1	CASSGSSSGITSYNEQFF	TGCGCCAGCAGCGGATCTTCTAGCGGGATCACCTCCTACAATGAGCAGTTCTTC
TRBV12-3/TRBV12-4	.	.	TRBJ2-1	CASSRAAVDEQFF	TGTGCCAGCTCACGGGCAGCAGTAGATGAGCAGTTCTTC
TRBV20-1	.	.	TRBJ1-2	CSAGVGTRSYGYTF	TGCAGTGCTGGGGTGGGGACACGGAGCTATGGCTACACCTTC
TRBV12-3/TRBV12-4	few	TRBD2	TRBJ2-5	CASSLRLSGLAGAAGQETQYF	TGTGCCAGCAGTTTACGGTTGTCTGGGCTAGCGGGAGCCGCGGGCCAAGAGACCCAGTACTTC
TRBV7-3	.	.	TRBJ2-7	CASSFTSEQYF	TGTGCCAGCAGCTTTACGAGCGAGCAGTACTTC
TRBV28	.	.	TRBJ1-5	CASSLGGGEGQPQHF	TGTGCCAGCAGTTTGGGTGGGGGTGAAGGTCAGCCCCAGCATTTT
TRBV28	.	TRBD2	TRBJ2-7	CASSQVTSGSYEQYF	TGTGCCAGCAGCCAGGTCACTAGCGGAAGCTACGAGCAGTACTTC
TRBV28	few	TRBD1	TRBJ2-7	CASSLGQDPYEQYF	TGTGCCAGCAGTTTGGGACAGGACCCTTACGAGCAGTACTTC
TRBV30	.	TRBD1	TRBJ2-1	CAWSGGQINEQFF	TGTGCCTGGAGTGGGGGACAGATAAATGAGCAGTTCTTC
TRBV12-3/TRBV12-4	.	.	TRBJ1-2	CASSLNNREVYYGYTF	TGTGCCAGCAGTTTAAATAACAGGGAGGTCTACTATGGCTACACCTTC
TRBV2	few	TRBD2	TRBJ2-5	CASSPNGLERETQYF	TGTGCCAGCAGTCCCAACGGACTAGAGAGGGAGACCCAGTACTTC
TRBV20-1	few	TRBD1	TRBJ1-1	CSAANSGGTEAFF	TGCAGTGCCGCTAACTCAGGGGGCACTGAAGCTTTCTTT
TRBV7-2	.	TRBD1	TRBJ1-2	CASSLWQGGGGYTF	TGTGCCAGCAGCTTATGGCAGGGGGGAGGAGGCTACACCTTC
TRBV5-1	.	.	TRBJ2-1	CASSFSGTLYNEQFF	TGCGCCAGCAGCTTTTCCGGGACTCTCTACAATGAGCAGTTCTTC
TRBV27	.	.	TRBJ2-1	CASSLGAAQFF	TGTGCCAGCAGTTTAGGCGCAGCCCAGTTCTTC
TRBV20-1	few	.	TRBJ2-3	CSASERGTDTQYF	TGCAGTGCTAGTGAGCGGGGCACAGATACGCAGTATTTT